This T cell receptor (beta chain) was obtained from a study of OX40 agonist ivuxolimab in advanced cancers. Looking at the study overall: Ivuxolimab is a fully human IgG2 antibody that activates OX40 (CD134). Patients received ivuxolimab, an intravenous treatment, every 2 weeks at 0.01 to 10 mg/kg.

Samples of blood were obtained at baseline, on cycle 4 day 1, and on cycle 7 day 1. Sequenced by immunoSEQ multiplex PCR; TCRdb stores in-frame clones only, minus some. Altogether 55,000 to 85,000 clones are present, about 94% being singletons, with the ten largest covering 7.6%. The sequences come from CD4+ or CD8+ T cells sorted from blood, collected in a trial of the OX40 agonist ivuxolimab. The clonotype comes from an adult with an advanced solid tumor such as melanoma, head and neck, liver or kidney cancer.

DNA of the CDR3: TGTGCCAGCAGCTTAGTCCCCCCGACAGGGGGCAATTCACCCCTCCACTTT. As protein: CASSLVPPTGGNSPLHF. The chain joins TRBV7-6 to TRBJ1-6; 10 nucleotides line up with TRBD1. The length of the CDR3 is 17 residues. Germline V gene sequence: CDR1 SGHVS, CDR2 FNYEAQ. V dropped 1 base and J dropped 7; count of bases not matched to a gene: 7.